This is a list of T cell receptor beta chains from one sample in a study of OX40 agonist ivuxolimab in advanced cancers. Measured with immunoSEQ multiplex PCR; TCRdb has only the in-frame clones, and not every one. The sample includes tens of thousands of clones, more than 80% seen only once; the top ten take 2.5% to 3.5%. The material was CD4+ or CD8+ T cells sorted from blood, obtained in a trial of the OX40 agonist ivuxolimab. Source of these receptors: an adult with an advanced solid tumor such as melanoma, head and neck, liver or kidney cancer. Both conserved end residues are trimmed from each CDR3. A D gene is named only where the DNA matches it firmly.

D gene,J gene,V gene,CDR3 protein
.,TRBJ1-2,TRBV5-6,ASSDRRGYYGYT
TRBD2,TRBJ2-3,TRBV30,AWSGTSGVRDTQY
.,TRBJ2-2,TRBV5-1,ASSLGSAVANTGELF
TRBD1,TRBJ1-5,TRBV5-6,ASSSGGQGVINQPQH
.,TRBJ2-1,TRBV5-1,ASSLRLGGSGNEQF
.,TRBJ1-2,TRBV2,ASSANGYT
.,TRBJ2-7,TRBV5-4,ASSLFNRDSYEQY
.,TRBJ2-1,TRBV15,ATSRVSYNEQF
.,TRBJ2-6,TRBV14,ASSQLGSGANVLT
.,TRBJ2-2,TRBV7-2,ASSFHGPNTGELF
TRBD2,TRBJ2-1,TRBV29-1,SVPGTRGLNEQF
.,TRBJ2-7,TRBV19,ASSETRGAYEQY
.,TRBJ2-7,TRBV28,ASSLYRTSYEQY
.,TRBJ2-7,TRBV7-2,ASSRVVYEQY